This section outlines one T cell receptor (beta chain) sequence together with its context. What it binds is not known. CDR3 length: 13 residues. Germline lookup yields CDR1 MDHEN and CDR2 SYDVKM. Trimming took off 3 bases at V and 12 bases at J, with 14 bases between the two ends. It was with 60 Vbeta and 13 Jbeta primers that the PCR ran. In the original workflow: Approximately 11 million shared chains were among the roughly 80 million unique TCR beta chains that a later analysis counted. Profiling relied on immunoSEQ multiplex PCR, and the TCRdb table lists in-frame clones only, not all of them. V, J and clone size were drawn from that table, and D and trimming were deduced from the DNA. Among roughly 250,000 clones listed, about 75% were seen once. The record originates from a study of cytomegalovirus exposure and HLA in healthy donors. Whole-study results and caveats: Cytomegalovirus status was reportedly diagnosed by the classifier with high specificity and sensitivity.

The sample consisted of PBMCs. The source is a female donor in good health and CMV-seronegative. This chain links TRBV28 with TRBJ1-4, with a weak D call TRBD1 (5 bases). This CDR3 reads CASSLGGEFELFF. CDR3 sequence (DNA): TGTGCCAGCAGTTTGGGGGGAGAGTTCGAACTGTTTTTT.